A single sample gave rise to the 8 T cell receptor beta chains below, sequenced in a study of T cell repertoires in cytomegalovirus infection. MiXCR was run by TCRdb on the reads, yielding one entry per CDR3 protein. There are 900,000 to 950,000 distinct CDR3 sequences in the sample; less than 35% occur only once, and over 13% lies in the top ten. No antigen has been identified for these receptors. The specimen was cultured CD8+ T cells from PBMCs, collected from culture after CMV antigen stimulation. Source of these receptors: a human donor in good health (CMV status not recorded). Some clones in this sample may be carry-over from other donors' samples.

This chain links TRBV7-6 with TRBJ2-1; 8 positions agree with TRBD1. Germline values: CDR1 SGHVS, CDR2 FNYEAQ. CDR3 length: 17 amino acids. With V trimmed by 1 base and J by 1 base, 6 bases remained unmatched. The CDR3 coding sequence is TGTGCCAGCAGCTTAGTCAGGGGGCTCAATTCCTACAATGAGCAGTTCTTC. Protein sequence: CASSLVRGLNSYNEQFF.

Comments on this clonotype: At one boundary the junction diverges from the germline segment, which might be a read error. The rearrangement uses TRBV28 and TRBJ2-2, with a weak D call TRBD1 (6 bases). This CDR3 region has 16 residues. Looked up from germline, CDR1 is MDHEN and CDR2 is SYDVKM. CDR3 DNA: TGTGTCAGCAGTTTATATAGGGGACACTCATCCGGGGAGCTGTTTTTT. Translated: CVSSLYRGHSSGELFF.

There are a few counts of this clonotype. This chain uses TRBV5-4 with TRBJ2-2, with TRBD1 as a possible D gene (6 bases). Trimming removed 7 bases from V and 3 bases from J, with 13 bases in between. CDR3 size: 14 residues. The germline V gene has CDR1 SGHNT and CDR2 YYREEE (reference sequence). As DNA, the CDR3 is TGTGCCAGCGCCAGGGGAGCGGACACCGGGGAGCTGTTTTTT. Its translation: CASARGADTGELFF.

The chain joins TRBV6-6 to TRBJ2-3, with 7 bases that match TRBD2. Germline V lookup: CDR1 MNHNY, CDR2 SVGAGI (reference sequence). Trimming removed 8 bases from V and 4 bases from J; junction bases left unmatched: 6. This CDR3 contains 13 residues. CDR3 amino acids: CASGAGVADTQYF. In nucleotides, the CDR3 is TGTGCCAGCGGGGCGGGGGTTGCAGATACGCAGTATTTT.

The chain employs TRBV20-1 and TRBJ2-3; D remains ambiguous. V was clipped by 3 bases and J by 4 bases, with 11 bases between them. CDR3 size: 13 residues. Germline assignment: CDR1 DFQATT and CDR2 SNEGSKA (reference sequence). CDR3: CSASEEVADTQYF. The DNA for the CDR3 is TGCAGTGCTAGCGAAGAGGTGGCAGATACGCAGTATTTT.

This clonotype was picked up many times. The chain joins TRBV7-9 to TRBJ2-7; D not resolved. The V end was cut by 5 bases, the J end by 2 bases, with 10 bases between. The CDR3 is made up of 13 amino acids. Per germline, CDR1 SEHNR and CDR2 FQNEAQ (reference sequence). CDR3: CASSPTPAYEQYF. The CDR3 region has the DNA TGTGCCAGCAGCCCAACACCAGCCTACGAGCAGTACTTC.

The gene calls are TRBV4-1 and TRBJ1-5; D is ambiguous. The CDR3 runs to 15 residues. V lost 4 bases, J lost 0 bases, and 10 bases lay in between. Germline CDR1 and CDR2: MGHRA and YSYEKL. The DNA of the CDR3 is TGCGCCAGCAGCCCGACATATTATAGCAATCAGCCCCAGCATTTT. It specifies CASSPTYYSNQPQHF.

This clonotype has at least ten counts. The chain uses TRBV6-1 and TRBJ1-1; the D gene is possibly TRBD1 (6 bases). This CDR3 is 13 amino acids long. Trimming removed 6 bases from V and 7 bases from J, with 15 bases in between. CDR1 MNHNS and CDR2 SASEGT come from the germline V gene. CDR3: CASSTYRVGEAFF. CDR3 nucleotides: TGTGCCAGCAGCACCTACAGGGTTGGTGAAGCTTTCTTT.